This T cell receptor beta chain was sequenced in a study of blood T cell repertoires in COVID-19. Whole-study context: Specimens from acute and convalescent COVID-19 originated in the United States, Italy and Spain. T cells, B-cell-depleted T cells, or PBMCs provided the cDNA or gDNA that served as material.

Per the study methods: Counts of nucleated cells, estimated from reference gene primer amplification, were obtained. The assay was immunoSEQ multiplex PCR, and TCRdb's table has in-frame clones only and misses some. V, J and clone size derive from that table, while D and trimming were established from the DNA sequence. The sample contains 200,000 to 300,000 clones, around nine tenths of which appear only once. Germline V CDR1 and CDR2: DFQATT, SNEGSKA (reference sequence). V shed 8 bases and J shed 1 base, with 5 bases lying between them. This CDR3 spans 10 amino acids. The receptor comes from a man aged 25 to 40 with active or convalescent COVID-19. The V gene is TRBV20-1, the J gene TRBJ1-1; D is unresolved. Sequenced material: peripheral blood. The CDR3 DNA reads TGCAGTTGGGCGAACACTGAAGCTTTCTTT. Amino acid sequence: CSWANTEAFF.